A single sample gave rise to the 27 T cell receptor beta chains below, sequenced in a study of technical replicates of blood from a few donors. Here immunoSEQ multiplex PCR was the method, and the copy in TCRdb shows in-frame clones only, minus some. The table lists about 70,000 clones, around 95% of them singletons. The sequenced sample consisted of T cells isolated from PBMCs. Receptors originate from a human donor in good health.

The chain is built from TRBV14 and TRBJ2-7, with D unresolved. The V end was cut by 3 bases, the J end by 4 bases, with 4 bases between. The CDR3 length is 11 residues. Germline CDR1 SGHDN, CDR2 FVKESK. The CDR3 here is CASSHKYEQYF. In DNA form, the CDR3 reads TGTGCCAGCAGCCATAAATACGAGCAGTACTTC.

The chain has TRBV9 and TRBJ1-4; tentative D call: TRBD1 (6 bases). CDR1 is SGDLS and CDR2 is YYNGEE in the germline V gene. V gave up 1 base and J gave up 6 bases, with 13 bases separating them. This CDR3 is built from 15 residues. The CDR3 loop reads CASSVMGQGYEKLFF. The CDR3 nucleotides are TGTGCCAGCAGCGTAATGGGGCAGGGGTATGAAAAACTGTTTTTT.

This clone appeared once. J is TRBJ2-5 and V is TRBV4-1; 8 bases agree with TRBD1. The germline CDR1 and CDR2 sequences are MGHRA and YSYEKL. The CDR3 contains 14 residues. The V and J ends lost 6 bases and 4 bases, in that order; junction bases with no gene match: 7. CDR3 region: CASRVPGGAETQYF. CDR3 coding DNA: TGCGCCAGCAGAGTCCCAGGGGGCGCAGAGACCCAGTACTTC.

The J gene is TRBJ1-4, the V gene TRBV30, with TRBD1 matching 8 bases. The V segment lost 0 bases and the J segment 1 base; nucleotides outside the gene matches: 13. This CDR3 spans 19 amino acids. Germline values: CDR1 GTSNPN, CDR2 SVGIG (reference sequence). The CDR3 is CAWSVSLTRGLRTNEKLFF. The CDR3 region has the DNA TGTGCCTGGAGTGTATCGTTAACCAGGGGGCTCAGAACTAATGAAAAACTGTTTTTT.

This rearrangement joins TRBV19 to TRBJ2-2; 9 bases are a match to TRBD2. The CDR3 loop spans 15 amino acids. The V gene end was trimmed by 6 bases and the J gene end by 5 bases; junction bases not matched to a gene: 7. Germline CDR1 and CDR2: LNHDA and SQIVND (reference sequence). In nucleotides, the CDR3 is TGTGCCAGTAGGTTAGCGGGGGAGGGAACCGGGGAGCTGTTTTTT. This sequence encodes CASRLAGEGTGELFF.

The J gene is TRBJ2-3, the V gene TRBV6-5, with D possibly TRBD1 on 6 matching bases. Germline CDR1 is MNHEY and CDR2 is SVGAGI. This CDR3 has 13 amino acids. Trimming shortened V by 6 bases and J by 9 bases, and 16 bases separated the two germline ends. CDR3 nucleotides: TGTGCCAGCAGACCCAGGGGTGAGAGGACGCAGTATTTT. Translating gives CASRPRGERTQYF.

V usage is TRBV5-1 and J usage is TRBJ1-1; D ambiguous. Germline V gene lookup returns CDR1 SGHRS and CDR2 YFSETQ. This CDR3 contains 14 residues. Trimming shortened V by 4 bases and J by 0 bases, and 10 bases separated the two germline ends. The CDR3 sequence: CASSPGSLNTEAFF. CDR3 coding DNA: TGCGCCAGCAGCCCCGGGTCCCTGAACACTGAAGCTTTCTTT.

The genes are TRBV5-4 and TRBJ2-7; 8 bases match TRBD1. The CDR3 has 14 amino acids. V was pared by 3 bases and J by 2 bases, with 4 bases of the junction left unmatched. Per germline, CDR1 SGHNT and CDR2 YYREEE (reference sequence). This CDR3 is CASSSGQGPYEQYF. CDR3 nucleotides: TGTGCCAGCAGCTCAGGACAGGGACCCTACGAGCAGTACTTC.

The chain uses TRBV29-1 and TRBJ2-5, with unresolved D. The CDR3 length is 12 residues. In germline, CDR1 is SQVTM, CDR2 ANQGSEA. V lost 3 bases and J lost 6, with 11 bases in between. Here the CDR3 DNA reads TGCAGCGTTGATGGCAAGGAGCAGACCCAGTACTTC. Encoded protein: CSVDGKEQTQYF. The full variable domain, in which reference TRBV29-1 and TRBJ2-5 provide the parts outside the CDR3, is SAVISQKPSRDICQRGTSLTIQCQVDSQVTMMFWYRQQPGQSLTLIATANQGSEATYESGFVIDKFPISRPNLTFSTLTVSNMSPEDSSIYLCSVDGKEQTQYFGPGTRLLVL.

In DNA form, the CDR3 reads TGTGCCAGCAGCCCGCGACAGGGCCCCTCAAGGGATGGCTACACCTTC. As protein: CASSPRQGPSRDGYTF. The chain couples TRBV11-1 to TRBJ1-2; 7 bases fit TRBD1. Trimming removed 5 bases from V and 6 bases from J; junction bases left unmatched: 15. This CDR3 has 16 residues. Germline lookup yields CDR1 SGHAT and CDR2 FQDESV (reference sequence).

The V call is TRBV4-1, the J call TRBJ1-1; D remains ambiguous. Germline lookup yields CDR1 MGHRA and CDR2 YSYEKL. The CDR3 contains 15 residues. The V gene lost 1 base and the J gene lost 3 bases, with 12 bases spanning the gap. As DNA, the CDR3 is TGCGCCAGCAGCCAAGCGCGGGGTCGGGACACTGAAGCTTTCTTT. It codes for CASSQARGRDTEAFF.

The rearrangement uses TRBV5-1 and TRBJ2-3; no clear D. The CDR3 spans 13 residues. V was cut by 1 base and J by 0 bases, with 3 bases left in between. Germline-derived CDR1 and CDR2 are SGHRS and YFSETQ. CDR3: CASSLTSTDTQYF. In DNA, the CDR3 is TGCGCCAGCAGCTTGACTAGCACAGATACGCAGTATTTT. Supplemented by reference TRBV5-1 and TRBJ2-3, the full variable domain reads KAGVTQTPRYLIKTRGQQVTLSCSPISGHRSVSWYQQTPGQGLQFLFEYFSETQRNKGNFPGRFSGRQFSNSRSEMNVSTLELGDSALYLCASSLTSTDTQYFGPGTRLTVL.

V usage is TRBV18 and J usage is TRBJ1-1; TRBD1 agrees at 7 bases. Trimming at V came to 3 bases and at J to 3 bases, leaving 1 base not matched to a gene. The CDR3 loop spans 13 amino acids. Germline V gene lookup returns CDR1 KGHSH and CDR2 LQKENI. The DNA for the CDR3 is TGTGCCAGCTCACCCCAGGGGGACACTGAAGCTTTCTTT. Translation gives CASSPQGDTEAFF.

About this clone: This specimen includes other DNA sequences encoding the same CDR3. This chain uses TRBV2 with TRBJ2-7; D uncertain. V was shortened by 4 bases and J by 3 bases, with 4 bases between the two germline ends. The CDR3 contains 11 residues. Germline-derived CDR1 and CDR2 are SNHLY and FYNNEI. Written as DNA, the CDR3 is TGTGCCAGCAGTGCCGGCTACGAGCAGTACTTC. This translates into CASSAGYEQYF.

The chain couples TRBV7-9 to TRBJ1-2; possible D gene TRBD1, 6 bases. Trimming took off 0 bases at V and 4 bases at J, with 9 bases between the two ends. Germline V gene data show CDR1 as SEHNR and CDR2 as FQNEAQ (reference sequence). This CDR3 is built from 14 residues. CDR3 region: CASSLALDSYGYTF. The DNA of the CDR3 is TGTGCCAGCAGCTTAGCTCTGGACAGCTATGGCTACACCTTC. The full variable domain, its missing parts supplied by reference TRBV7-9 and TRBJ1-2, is DTGVSQNPRHKITKRGQNVTFRCDPISEHNRLYWYRQTLGQGPEFLTYFQNEAQLEKSRLLSDRFSAERPKGSFSTLEIQRTEQGDSAMYLCASSLALDSYGYTFGSGTRLTVV.

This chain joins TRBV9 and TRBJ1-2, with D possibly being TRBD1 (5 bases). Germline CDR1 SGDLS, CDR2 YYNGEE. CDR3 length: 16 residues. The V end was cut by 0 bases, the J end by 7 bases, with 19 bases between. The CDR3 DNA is TGTGCCAGCAGCGTAGCCCCGTTCGGGGGGGTGGGTGGCTACACCTTC. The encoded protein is CASSVAPFGGVGGYTF.

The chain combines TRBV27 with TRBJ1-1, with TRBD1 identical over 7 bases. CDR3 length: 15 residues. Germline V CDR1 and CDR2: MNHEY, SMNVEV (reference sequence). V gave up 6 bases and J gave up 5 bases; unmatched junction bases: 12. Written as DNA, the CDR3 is TGTGCCAGCAGCACGTTACAGGGGATTGATACTGAAGCTTTCTTT. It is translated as CASSTLQGIDTEAFF.

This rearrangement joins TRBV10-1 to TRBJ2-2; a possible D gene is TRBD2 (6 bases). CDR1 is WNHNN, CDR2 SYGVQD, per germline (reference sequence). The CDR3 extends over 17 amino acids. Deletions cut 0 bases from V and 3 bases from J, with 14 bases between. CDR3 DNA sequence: TGCGCCAGCAGTGAGTCAGGTTGGGGGGACGACACCGGGGAGCTGTTTTTT. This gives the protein CASSESGWGDDTGELFF.

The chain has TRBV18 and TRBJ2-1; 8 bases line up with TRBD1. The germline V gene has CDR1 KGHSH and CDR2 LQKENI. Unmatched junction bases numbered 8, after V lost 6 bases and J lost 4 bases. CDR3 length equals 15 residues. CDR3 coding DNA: TGTGCCAGCTCCCGCCCCCAGGGGGCTTACAATGAGCAGTTCTTC. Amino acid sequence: CASSRPQGAYNEQFF.

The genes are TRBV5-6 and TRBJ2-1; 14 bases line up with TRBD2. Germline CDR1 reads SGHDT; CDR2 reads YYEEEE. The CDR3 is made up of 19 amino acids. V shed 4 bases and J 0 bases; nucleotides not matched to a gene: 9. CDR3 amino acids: CASSGSGTSGGFSYNEQFF. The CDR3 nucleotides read TGTGCCAGCAGCGGATCCGGGACTAGCGGGGGTTTCTCCTACAATGAGCAGTTCTTC.

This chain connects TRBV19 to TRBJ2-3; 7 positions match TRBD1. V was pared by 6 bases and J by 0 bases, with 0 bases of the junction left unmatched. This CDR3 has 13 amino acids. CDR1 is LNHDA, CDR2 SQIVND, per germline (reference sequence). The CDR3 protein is CASRTGSTDTQYF. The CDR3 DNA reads TGTGCCAGTAGGACAGGGAGCACAGATACGCAGTATTTT.

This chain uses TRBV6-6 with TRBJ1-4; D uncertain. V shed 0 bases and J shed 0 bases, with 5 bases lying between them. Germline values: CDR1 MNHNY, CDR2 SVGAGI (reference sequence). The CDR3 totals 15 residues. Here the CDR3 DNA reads TGTGCCAGCAGTTACTCAGTAGCAACTAATGAAAAACTGTTTTTT. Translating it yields CASSYSVATNEKLFF.

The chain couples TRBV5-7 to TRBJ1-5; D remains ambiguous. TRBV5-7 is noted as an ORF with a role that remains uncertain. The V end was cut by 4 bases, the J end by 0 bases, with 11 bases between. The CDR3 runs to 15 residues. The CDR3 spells CASSISRHSNQPQHF. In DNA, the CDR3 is TGTGCCAGCAGCATAAGCAGACATAGCAATCAGCCCCAGCATTTT.

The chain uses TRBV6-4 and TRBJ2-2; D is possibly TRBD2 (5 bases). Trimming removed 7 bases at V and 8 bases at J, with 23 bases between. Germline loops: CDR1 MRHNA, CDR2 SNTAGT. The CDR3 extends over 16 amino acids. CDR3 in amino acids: CASKMKWGDPLGELFF. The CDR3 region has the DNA TGTGCCAGCAAAATGAAGTGGGGAGACCCATTGGGGGAGCTGTTTTTT.

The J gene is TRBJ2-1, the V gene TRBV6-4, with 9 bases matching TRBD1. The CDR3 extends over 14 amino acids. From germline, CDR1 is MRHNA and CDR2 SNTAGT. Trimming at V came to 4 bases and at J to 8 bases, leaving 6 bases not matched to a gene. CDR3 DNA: TGTGCCAGCAGTGCGGGACAGGGTGGGGATGAGCAGTTCTTC. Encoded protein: CASSAGQGGDEQFF.

CDR3 protein: CASIWTGPNTGELFF. In nucleotides, the CDR3 is TGTGCCAGCATATGGACAGGGCCCAACACCGGGGAGCTGTTTTTT. The chain couples TRBV6-1 to TRBJ2-2; 8 bases line up with TRBD1. Germline loops: CDR1 MNHNS, CDR2 SASEGT. Losses at the gene ends were 7 bases for V and 2 bases for J; bases not matched to a gene: 6. CDR3 length: 15 amino acids.

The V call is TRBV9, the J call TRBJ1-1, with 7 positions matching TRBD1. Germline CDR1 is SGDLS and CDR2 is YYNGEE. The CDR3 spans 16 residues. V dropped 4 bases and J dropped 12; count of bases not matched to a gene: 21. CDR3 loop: CASSPEQLTGVGRTFF. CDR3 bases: TGTGCCAGCAGCCCCGAACAACTCACAGGGGTAGGGAGGACTTTCTTT.